This T cell receptor beta chain was captured by sequencing in a study of T-cell memory formation after mild COVID-19. This clonotype was seen more than once but under ten times. Its antigen is as yet unknown. The CDR3 extends over 12 amino acids. V lost 6 bases and J lost 3, with 9 bases in between. CDR1 and CDR2 (germline): MNHEY, SVGEGT. TCR alpha and TCR beta cDNA libraries carrying sample barcodes and UMIs were produced by 5'RACE using constant-segment primers. TCRdb used MiXCR to reprocess the 5' RACE reads, holding one entry per CDR3 protein. The data contain about 290,000 distinct CDR3 sequences, more than 15% of them singletons. Whole-study findings and limits: Among clones contracting day 15 to 85, CD4/CD8 was balanced, whereas later expanders leaned CD4+.

This TCR came from a man between 18 and 29 years old who had mild COVID-19 (a few samples of this study predate the infection). Cell type and time point are not known. The J gene is TRBJ2-7, the V gene TRBV6-2 or TRBV6-3; D is perhaps TRBD1 (6 bases). Sequenced sample: PBMCs or a T cell subset sorted from them (not recorded which). CDR3 DNA: TGTGCCAGCAGCCGGGACAACTACGAGCAGTACTTC. Amino acids: CASSRDNYEQYF.